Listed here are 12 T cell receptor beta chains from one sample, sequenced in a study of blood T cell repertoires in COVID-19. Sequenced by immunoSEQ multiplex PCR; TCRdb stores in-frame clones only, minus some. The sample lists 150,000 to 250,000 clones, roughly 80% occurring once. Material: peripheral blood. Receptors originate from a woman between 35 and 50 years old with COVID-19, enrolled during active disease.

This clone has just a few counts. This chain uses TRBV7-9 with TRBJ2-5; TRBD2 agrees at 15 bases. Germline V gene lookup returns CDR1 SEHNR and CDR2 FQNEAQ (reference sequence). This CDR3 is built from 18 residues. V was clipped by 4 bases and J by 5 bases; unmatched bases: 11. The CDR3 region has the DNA TGTGCCAGCAGCTCACAAGGACTAGCGGGAGGGCCGGGTGAGACCCAGTACTTC. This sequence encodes CASSSQGLAGGPGETQYF.

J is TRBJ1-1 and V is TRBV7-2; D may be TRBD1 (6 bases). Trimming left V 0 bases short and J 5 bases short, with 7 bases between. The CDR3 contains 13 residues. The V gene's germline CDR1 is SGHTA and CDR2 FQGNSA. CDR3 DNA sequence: TGTGCCAGCAGCTTAGCTAGGGGGACTGAAGCTTTCTTT. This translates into CASSLARGTEAFF.

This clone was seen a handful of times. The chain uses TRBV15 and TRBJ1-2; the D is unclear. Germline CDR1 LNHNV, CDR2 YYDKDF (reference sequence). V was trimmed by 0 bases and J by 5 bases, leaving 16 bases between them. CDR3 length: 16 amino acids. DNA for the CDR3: TGTGCCACCAGCAGAGATGTGGAGAGAACGGCTTATGGCTACACCTTC. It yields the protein CATSRDVERTAYGYTF. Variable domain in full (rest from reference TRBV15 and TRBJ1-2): DAMVIQNPRYQVTQFGKPVTLSCSQTLNHNVMYWYQQKSSQAPKLLFHYYDKDFNNEADTPDNFQSRRPNTSFCFLDIRSPGLGDTAMYLCATSRDVERTAYGYTFGSGTRLTVV.

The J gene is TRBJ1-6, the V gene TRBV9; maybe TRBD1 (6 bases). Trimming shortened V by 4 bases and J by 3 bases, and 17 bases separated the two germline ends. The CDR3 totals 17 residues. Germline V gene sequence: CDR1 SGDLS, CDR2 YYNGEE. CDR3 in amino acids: CASSTHREQDYNSPLHF. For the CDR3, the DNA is TGTGCCAGCAGCACGCACAGGGAGCAGGACTATAATTCACCCCTCCACTTT.

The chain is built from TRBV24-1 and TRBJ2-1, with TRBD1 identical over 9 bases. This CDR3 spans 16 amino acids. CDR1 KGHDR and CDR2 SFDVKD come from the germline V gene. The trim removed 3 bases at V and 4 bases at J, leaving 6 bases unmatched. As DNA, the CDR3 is TGTGCCACCAGTGATAGGGGGACAGGGCCATACAATGAGCAGTTCTTC. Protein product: CATSDRGTGPYNEQFF.

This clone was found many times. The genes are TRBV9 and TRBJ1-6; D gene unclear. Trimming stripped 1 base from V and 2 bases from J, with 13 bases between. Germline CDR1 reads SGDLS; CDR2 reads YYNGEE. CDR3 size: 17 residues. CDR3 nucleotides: TGTGCCAGCAGCGTACACTCGGTACAGACCTATAATTCACCCCTCCACTTT. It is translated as CASSVHSVQTYNSPLHF. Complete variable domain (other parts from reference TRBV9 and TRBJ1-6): DSGVTQTPKHLITATGQRVTLRCSPRSGDLSVYWYQQSLDQGLQFLIQYYNGEERAKGNILERFSAQQFPDLHSELNLSSLELGDSALYFCASSVHSVQTYNSPLHFGNGTRLTVT.

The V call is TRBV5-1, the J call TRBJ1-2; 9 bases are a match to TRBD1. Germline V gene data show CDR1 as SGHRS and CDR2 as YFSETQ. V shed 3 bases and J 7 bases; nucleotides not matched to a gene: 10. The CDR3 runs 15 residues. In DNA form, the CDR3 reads TGCGCCAGCAGCTCCCGGGACAGGGATGCTCCTGGCTACACCTTC. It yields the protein CASSSRDRDAPGYTF.

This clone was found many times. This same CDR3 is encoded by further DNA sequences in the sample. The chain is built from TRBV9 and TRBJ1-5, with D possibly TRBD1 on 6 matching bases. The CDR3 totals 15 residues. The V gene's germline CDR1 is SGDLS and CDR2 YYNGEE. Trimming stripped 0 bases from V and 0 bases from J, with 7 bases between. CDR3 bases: TGTGCCAGCAGCGTAGGGGGGCGTAGCAATCAGCCCCAGCATTTT. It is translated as CASSVGGRSNQPQHF. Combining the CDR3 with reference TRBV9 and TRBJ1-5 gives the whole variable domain DSGVTQTPKHLITATGQRVTLRCSPRSGDLSVYWYQQSLDQGLQFLIQYYNGEERAKGNILERFSAQQFPDLHSELNLSSLELGDSALYFCASSVGGRSNQPQHFGDGTRLSIL.

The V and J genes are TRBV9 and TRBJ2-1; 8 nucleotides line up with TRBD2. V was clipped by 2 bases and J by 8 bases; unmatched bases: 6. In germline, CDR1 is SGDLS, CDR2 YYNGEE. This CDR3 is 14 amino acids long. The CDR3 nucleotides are TGTGCCAGCAGCGTGAGCGGGAGCGCTCATGAGCAGTTCTTC. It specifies CASSVSGSAHEQFF.

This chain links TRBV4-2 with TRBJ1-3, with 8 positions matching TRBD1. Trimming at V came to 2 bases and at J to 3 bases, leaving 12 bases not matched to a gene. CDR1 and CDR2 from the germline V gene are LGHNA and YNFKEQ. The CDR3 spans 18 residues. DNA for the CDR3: TGTGCCAGCAGCCAATTGGCCGGACAGGGTATTGGTGGAAACACCATATATTTT. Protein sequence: CASSQLAGQGIGGNTIYF.

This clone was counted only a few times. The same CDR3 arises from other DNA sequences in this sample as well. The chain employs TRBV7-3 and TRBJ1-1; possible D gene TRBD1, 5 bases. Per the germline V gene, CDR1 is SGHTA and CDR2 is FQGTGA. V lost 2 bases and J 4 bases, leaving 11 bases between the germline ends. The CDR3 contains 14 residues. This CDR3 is CASSLVGGGTEAFF. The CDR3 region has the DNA TGTGCCAGCAGCTTAGTCGGCGGGGGCACTGAAGCTTTCTTT.

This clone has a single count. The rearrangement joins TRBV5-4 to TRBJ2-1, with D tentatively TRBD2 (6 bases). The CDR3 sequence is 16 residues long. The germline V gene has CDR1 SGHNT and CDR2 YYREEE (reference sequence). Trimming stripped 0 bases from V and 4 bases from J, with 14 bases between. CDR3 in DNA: TGTGCCAGCAGCTTGGGAGGAGGGGCCGAATACAATGAGCAGTTCTTC. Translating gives CASSLGGGAEYNEQFF. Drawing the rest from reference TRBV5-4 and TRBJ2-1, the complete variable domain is ETGVTQSPTHLIKTRGQQVTLRCSSQSGHNTVSWYQQALGQGPQFIFQYYREEENGRGNFPPRFSGLQFPNYSSELNVNALELDDSALYLCASSLGGGAEYNEQFFGPGTRLTVL.